The present T cell receptor beta chain was sequenced within a study of identical twins. The study's findings and limits: Zero-insertion analyses were open to partial confounding by invariant MAIT and iNKT cells. Some out-of-frame alpha sequences were shared by twins, and these showed excess low generation probability.

With 7 bases removed from V and 1 base from J, the gap between germline ends came to 15 bases. Looked up from germline, CDR1 is SEHNR and CDR2 is FQNEAQ (reference sequence). There are 15 residues in the CDR3. This clonotype has a count of ten or more. The antigen is undetermined. Template switching supplied a universal primer site; unique molecular identifiers were carried on the cDNA. TCRdb analysed the 5' RACE reads with MiXCR anew, one entry per CDR3 protein. The sample shows roughly 700,000 distinct CDR3 sequences, over 8.5% of them seen only once. The donor group consisted entirely of healthy Caucasians. These records were also assigned to another study, of yellow fever vaccine responses in identical twins.

The specimen sequenced was PBMCs. This TCR was sampled from a woman younger than 30 in good health. V usage is TRBV7-9 and J usage is TRBJ2-3, with D possibly TRBD2 on 6 matching bases. CDR3 sequence reads: CASIQGLSGTDTQYF. Here the CDR3 DNA reads TGTGCCAGCATCCAAGGACTATCCGGCACAGATACGCAGTATTTT.